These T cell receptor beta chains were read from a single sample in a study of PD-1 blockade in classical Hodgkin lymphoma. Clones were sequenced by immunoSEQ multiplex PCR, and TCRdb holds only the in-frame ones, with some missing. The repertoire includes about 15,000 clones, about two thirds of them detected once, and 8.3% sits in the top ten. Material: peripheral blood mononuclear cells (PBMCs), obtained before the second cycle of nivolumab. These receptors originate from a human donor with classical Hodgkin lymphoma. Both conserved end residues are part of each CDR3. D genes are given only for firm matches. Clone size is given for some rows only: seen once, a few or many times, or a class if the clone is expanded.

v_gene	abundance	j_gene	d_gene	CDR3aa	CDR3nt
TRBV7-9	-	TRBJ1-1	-	CASSWNTEAFF	TGTGCCAGCAGCTGGAACACTGAAGCTTTCTTT
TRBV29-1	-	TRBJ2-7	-	CSVEVRGPYEQYF	TGCAGCGTTGAAGTCAGGGGCCCGTACGAGCAGTACTTC
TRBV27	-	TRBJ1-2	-	CASSKQGYGYTF	TGTGCCAGCAGTAAACAGGGCTATGGCTACACCTTC
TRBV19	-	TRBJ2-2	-	CASSVASNTGELFF	TGTGCCAGTAGTGTAGCGTCGAACACCGGGGAGCTGTTTTTT
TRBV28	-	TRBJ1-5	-	CASSLLPGEYSNQPQHF	TGTGCCAGCAGTTTATTGCCGGGCGAATATAGCAATCAGCCCCAGCATTTT
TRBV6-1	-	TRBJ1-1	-	CASSEALSRTEAFF	TGTGCCAGCAGTGAAGCGCTTAGTCGGACTGAAGCTTTCTTT
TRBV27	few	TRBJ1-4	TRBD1	CASSRDRGTTNEKLFF	TGTGCCAGCAGTCGTGACAGGGGGACGACTAATGAAAAACTGTTTTTT
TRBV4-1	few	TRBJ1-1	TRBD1	CASSQDAYRGNTEAFF	TGCGCCAGCAGCCAAGATGCCTACAGGGGAAACACTGAAGCTTTCTTT
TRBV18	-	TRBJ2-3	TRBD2	CASSRAAGGRTDTQYF	TGTGCCAGCTCACGAGCCGCGGGGGGCCGGACAGATACGCAGTATTTT
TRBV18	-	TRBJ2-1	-	CASSPLETWGNEQFF	TGTGCCAGCTCACCACTTGAAACCTGGGGAAATGAGCAGTTCTTC
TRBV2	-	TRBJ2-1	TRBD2	CASSEMVAGSEQFF	TGTGCCAGCAGTGAAATGGTAGCGGGTAGTGAGCAGTTCTTC
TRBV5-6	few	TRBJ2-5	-	CASSLLWEQETQYF	TGTGCCAGCAGCTTGCTTTGGGAACAAGAGACCCAGTACTTC
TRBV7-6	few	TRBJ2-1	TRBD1	CASSTGRDSRPEQFF	TGTGCCAGCAGCACGGGACGGGACAGTCGCCCCGAGCAGTTCTTC
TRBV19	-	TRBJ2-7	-	CASSIGKGSAYEQYF	TGTGCCAGTAGTATAGGAAAGGGTTCAGCCTACGAGCAGTACTTC
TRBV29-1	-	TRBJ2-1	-	CSVGPGSISSAEQFF	TGCAGCGTAGGGCCGGGAAGTATTTCCAGCGCTGAGCAGTTCTTC
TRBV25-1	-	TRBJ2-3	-	CASSDTFLTTDTQYF	TGTGCCAGCAGTGACACCTTCCTTACCACAGATACGCAGTATTTT
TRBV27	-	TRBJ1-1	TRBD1	CASQSGTGGAGTEAFF	TGTGCCAGCCAATCCGGGACAGGGGGCGCGGGGACTGAAGCTTTCTTT
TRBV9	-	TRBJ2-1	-	CASSRTERSYNEQFF	TGTGCCAGCAGCCGAACGGAGCGGTCCTACAATGAGCAGTTCTTC
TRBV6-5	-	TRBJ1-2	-	CASSYSESDAYYCTF	TGTGCCAGCAGTTACTCGGAATCTGACGCCTACTACTGCACCTTC
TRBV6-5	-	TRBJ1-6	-	CASSPEARESPLHF	TGTGCCAGCAGTCCCGAGGCAAGGGAATCACCCCTCCACTTT
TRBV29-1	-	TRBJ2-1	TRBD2	CSVQRLAGETEQFF	TGCAGCGTTCAAAGACTAGCGGGAGAGACTGAGCAGTTCTTC
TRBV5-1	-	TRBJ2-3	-	CASRPGPITDTQYF	TGCGCCAGCAGACCGGGACCCATCACAGATACGCAGTATTTT